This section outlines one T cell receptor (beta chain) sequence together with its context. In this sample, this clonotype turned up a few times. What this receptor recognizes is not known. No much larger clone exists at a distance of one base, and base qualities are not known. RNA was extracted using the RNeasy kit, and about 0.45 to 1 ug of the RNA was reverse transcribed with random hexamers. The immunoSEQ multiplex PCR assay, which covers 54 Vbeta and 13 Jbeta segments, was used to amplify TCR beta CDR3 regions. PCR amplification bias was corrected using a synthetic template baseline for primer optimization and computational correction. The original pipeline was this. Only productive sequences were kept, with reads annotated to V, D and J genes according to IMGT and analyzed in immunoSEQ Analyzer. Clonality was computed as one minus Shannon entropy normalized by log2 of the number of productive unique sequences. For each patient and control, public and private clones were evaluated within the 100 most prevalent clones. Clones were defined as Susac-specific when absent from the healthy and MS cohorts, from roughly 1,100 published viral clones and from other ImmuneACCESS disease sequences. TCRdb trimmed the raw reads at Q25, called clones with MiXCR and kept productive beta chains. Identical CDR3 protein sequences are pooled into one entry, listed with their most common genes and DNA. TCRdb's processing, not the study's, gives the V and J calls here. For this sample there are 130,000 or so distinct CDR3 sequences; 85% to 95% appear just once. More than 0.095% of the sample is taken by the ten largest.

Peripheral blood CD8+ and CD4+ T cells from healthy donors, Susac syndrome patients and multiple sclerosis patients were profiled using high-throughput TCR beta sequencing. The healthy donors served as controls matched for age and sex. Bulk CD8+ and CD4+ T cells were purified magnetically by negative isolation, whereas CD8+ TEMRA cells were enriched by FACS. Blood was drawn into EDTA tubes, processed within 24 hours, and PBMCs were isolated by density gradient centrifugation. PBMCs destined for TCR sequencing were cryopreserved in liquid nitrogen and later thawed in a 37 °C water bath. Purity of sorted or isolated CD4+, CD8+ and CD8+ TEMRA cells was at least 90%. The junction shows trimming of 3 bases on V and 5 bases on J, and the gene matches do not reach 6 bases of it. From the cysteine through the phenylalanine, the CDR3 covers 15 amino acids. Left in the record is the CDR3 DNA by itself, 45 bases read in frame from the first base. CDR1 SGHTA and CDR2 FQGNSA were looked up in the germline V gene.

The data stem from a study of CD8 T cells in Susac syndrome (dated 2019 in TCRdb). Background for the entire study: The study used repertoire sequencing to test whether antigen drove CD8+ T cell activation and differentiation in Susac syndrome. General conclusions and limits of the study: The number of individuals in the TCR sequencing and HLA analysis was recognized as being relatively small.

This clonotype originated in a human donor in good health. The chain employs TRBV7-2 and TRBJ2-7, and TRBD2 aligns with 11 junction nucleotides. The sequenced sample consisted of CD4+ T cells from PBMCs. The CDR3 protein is CASSFSGRAGNEQYF. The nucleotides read TGTGCCAGCAGCTTTAGCGGGAGGGCCGGGAACGAGCAGTACTTC.